The source of this T cell receptor beta chain is a study of blood T cell repertoires in COVID-19. Study overall: Samples representing acute and convalescent COVID-19 were sourced from the United States, Italy and Spain.

Trimming took off 0 bases at V and 7 bases at J, with 13 bases between the two ends. CDR1 is LGHNA and CDR2 is YSLEER in the germline V gene. This CDR3 has 15 amino acids. Authors' processing steps: Amplifying reference gene primers gave estimates of nucleated cell counts. TCRdb keeps only in-frame clones here, not all; method: immunoSEQ multiplex PCR. V and J calls plus clone size are reproduced from that table; the DNA served to infer D and trimming. The sample shows some 130,000 clones, approximately 88% of them seen only once. The V gene is TRBV4-3, the J gene TRBJ1-5; D possibly corresponds to TRBD1 (5 bases). This TCR was sampled from a woman aged 80 or over with acute or convalescent COVID-19. The sample comprised peripheral blood. CDR3 DNA sequence: TGCGCCAGCAGCCAAGATTCCGGGGGTGTGCAGCCCCAGCATTTT. It yields the protein CASSQDSGGVQPQHF.